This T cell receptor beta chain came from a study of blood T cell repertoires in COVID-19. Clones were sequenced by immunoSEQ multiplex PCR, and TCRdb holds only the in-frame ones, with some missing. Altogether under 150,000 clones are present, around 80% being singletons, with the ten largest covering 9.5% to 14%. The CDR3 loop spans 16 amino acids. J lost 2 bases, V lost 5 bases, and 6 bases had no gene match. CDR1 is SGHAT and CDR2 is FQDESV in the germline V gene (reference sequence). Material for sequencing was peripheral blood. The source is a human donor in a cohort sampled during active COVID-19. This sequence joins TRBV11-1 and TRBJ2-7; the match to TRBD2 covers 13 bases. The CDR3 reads CASSPGLAGVPYEQYF. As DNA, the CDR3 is TGTGCCAGCAGCCCTGGACTAGCGGGGGTCCCCTACGAGCAGTACTTC.